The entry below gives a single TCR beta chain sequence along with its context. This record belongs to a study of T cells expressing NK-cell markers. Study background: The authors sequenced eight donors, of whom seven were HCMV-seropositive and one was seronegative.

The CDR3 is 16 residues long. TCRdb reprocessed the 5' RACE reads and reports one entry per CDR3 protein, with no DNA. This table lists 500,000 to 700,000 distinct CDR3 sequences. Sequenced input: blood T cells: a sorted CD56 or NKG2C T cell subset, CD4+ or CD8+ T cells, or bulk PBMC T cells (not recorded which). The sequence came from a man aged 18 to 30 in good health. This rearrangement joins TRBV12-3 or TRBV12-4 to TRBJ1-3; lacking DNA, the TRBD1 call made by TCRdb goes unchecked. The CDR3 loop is CASTKDRGGIGNTIYF.